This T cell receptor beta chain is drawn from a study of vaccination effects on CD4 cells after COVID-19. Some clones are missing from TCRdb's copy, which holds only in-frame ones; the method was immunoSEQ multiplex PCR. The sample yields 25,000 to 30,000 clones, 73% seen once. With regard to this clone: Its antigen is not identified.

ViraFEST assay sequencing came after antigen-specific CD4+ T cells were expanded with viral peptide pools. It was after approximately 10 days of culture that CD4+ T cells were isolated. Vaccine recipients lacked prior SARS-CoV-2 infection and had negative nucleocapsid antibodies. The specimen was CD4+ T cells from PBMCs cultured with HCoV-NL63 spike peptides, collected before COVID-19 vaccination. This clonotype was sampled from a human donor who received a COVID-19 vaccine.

The CDR3, as DNA: TGTGCCAGCAGTGTATACGGGGTTCGCCACAATGAGCAGTTCTTC. Translating it yields CASSVYGVRHNEQFF. The gene calls are TRBV27 and TRBJ2-1, with D possibly matching TRBD2 (5 bases). The CDR3 is 15 residues long. Germline assignment: CDR1 MNHEY and CDR2 SMNVEV (reference sequence). V was shortened by 5 bases and J by 5 bases, with 16 bases between the two germline ends.